The clone carrying this T cell receptor (beta chain) was recorded at least ten times. Germline loops: CDR1 SGDLS, CDR2 YYNGEE. The V and J ends lost 3 bases and 4 bases, in that order; junction bases with no gene match: 4. The CDR3 loop spans 15 amino acids. The sample is drawn from a study of T cells in Graves' hyperthyroidism and ophthalmopathy. Researchers amplified the TCR beta CDR3 regions from RNA transcripts. TCR CDR3 regions were first amplified by RT-PCR with HTBI primers. Each CDR3 protein gets one entry after TCRdb re-called the multiplex PCR reads with MiXCR. Of about 610,000 distinct CDR3 sequences listed, 46% were seen once; the top ten hold more than 7.5%.

This sequence joins TRBV9 and TRBJ2-7; TRBD2 agrees at 13 bases. Sequencing was performed on peripheral blood or thyroid tissue (not recorded which). This sequence was found in a woman between 18 and 30 years old with Graves' hyperthyroidism. The CDR3 sequence: CASSDGLAGVYEQYF. In DNA form, the CDR3 reads TGTGCCAGCAGCGATGGACTAGCGGGAGTTTACGAGCAGTACTTC.